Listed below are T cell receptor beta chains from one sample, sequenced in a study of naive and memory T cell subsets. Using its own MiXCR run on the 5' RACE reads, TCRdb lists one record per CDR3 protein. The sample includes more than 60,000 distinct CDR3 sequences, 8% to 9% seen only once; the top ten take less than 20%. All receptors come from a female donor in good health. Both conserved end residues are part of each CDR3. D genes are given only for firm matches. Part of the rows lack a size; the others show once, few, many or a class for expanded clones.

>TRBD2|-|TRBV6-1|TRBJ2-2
CASSENPGLVAGELFF
TGTGCCAGCAGTGAGAACCCGGGACTAGTAGCCGGGGAGCTGTTTTTT
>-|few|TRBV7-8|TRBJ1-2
CASSLASRANYGYTF
TGTGCCAGCAGCTTGGCAAGTCGGGCTAACTATGGCTACACCTTC
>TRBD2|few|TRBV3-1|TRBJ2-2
CASSPRPGRGGTGELFF
TGTGCCAGCAGCCCCCGGCCGGGGCGGGGGGGCACCGGGGAGCTGTTTTTT
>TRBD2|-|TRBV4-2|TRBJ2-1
CASSQGAGAGGLFYNEQFF
TGTGCCAGCAGCCAAGGGGCGGGAGCGGGAGGCCTTTTCTACAATGAGCAGTTCTTC
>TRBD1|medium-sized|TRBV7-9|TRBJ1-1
CASSFTGDTEAFF
TGTGCCAGCAGCTTTACAGGGGACACTGAAGCTTTCTTT
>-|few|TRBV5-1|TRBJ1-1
CASSLVEGLNTEAFF
TGCGCCAGCAGCTTGGTTGAAGGTCTGAACACTGAAGCTTTCTTT
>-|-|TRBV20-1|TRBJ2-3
CSALNPMGDTQYF
TGCAGTGCCCTAAATCCCATGGGAGATACGCAGTATTTT
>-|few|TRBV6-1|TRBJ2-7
CASRGWGSSSYEQYF
TGTGCCAGCAGAGGATGGGGATCTAGCTCCTACGAGCAGTACTTC
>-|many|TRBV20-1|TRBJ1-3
CSANLGGANTIYF
TGCAGTGCCAATCTGGGGGGGGCGAACACCATATATTTT
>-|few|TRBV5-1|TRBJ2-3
CASSIRGYETDTQYF
TGCGCCAGCAGCATTCGGGGGTATGAAACAGATACGCAGTATTTT
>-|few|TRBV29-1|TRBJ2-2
CSVRISNTGELFF
TGCAGCGTTCGGATCTCGAACACCGGGGAGCTGTTTTTT
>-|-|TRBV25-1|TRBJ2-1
CASSESNRESEQFF
TGTGCCAGCAGTGAATCGAACAGGGAGAGTGAGCAGTTCTTC
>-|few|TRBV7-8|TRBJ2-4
CASSFIGDIQYF
TGTGCCAGCAGCTTTATCGGTGACATTCAGTACTTC
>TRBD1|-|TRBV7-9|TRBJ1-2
CASSSRGRRVYGYTF
TGTGCCAGCAGCTCAAGGGGGCGGCGGGTCTATGGCTACACCTTC
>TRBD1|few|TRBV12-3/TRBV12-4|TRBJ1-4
CASTRGGINEKLFF
TGTGCCAGCACCAGGGGGGGGATTAATGAAAAACTGTTTTTT
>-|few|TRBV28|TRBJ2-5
CASNLQGQETQYF
TGTGCCAGCAATCTACAGGGCCAAGAGACCCAGTACTTC
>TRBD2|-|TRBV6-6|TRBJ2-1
CASSYSPSGGFYNEQFF
TGTGCCAGCAGTTACTCGCCTAGCGGGGGGTTCTACAATGAGCAGTTCTTC
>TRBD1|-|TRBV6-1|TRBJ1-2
CASRTTGIGYGYTF
TGTGCCAGCAGGACGACAGGGATCGGCTATGGCTACACCTTC
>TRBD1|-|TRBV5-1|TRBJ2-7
CASRTGQGYEQYF
TGCGCCAGCAGGACCGGACAGGGGTACGAGCAGTACTTC
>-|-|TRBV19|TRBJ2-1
CASQRVSSSYNEQFF
TGTGCCAGTCAGAGGGTCTCCAGCTCCTACAATGAGCAGTTCTTC
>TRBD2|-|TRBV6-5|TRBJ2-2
CASSYSYVSGADTGELFF
TGTGCCAGCAGTTACTCGTACGTAAGCGGGGCGGACACCGGGGAGCTGTTTTTT
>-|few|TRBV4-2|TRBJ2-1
CASSQGSGSPYTSSYNEQFF
TGTGCCAGCAGCCAAGGATCAGGGTCACCGTACACTAGCAGTTACAATGAGCAGTTCTTC
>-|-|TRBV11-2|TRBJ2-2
CASTLRTMNTGELFF
TGTGCCAGCACGTTAAGGACCATGAACACCGGGGAGCTGTTTTTT
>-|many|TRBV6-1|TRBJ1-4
CASMEGDWDEKLFF
TGTGCCAGCATGGAGGGAGACTGGGATGAAAAACTGTTTTTT